Below, 29 T cell receptor beta chains from the same sample are listed, as sequenced in a study of blood T cell repertoires in COVID-19 (dated by TCRdb to the early 2020s). The library was generated by the immunoSEQ multiplex PCR assay. TCRdb re-hosts the immuneACCESS table, in-frame sequences only. Its copies lack some clones; in the studies checked, an unresolved V gene accounts for under half of them, and the cause for the rest is not known. The table for this sample lists around 15,000 clones; about 89% of them were counted only once. The top ten constitute over 2% of the sample. Sequences were obtained from peripheral blood. These receptors originate from a woman between 70 and 85 years old in a cohort sampled during active or convalescent COVID-19.

The genes are TRBV30 and TRBJ2-5; the D is unclear. CDR1 and CDR2 from the germline V gene are GTSNPN and SVGIG (reference sequence). Trimming took off 3 bases at V and 4 bases at J, with 12 bases between the two ends. The CDR3 has 13 amino acids. The CDR3 spells CAWRVPLAETQYF. In DNA, the CDR3 is TGTGCCTGGAGAGTACCCTTGGCAGAGACCCAGTACTTC.

The V gene is TRBV2, the J gene TRBJ2-1; D may be TRBD2 (6 bases). Germline V lookup: CDR1 SNHLY, CDR2 FYNNEI. Trimming pared 2 bases from V and 5 bases from J, leaving 16 bases between. The CDR3 consists of 16 residues. The CDR3 region is CASSERRGLGDNEQFF. The CDR3 nucleotides read TGTGCCAGCAGTGAAAGGAGGGGATTGGGCGACAATGAGCAGTTCTTC.

The chain recombines TRBV18 with TRBJ1-3, with D possibly matching TRBD1 (5 bases). V was cut by 4 bases and J by 0 bases, with 19 bases left in between. This CDR3 comprises 18 residues. Germline CDR1 is KGHSH and CDR2 is LQKENI. In DNA form, the CDR3 reads TGTGCCAGCTCACGAATATTCCGACAGCGGGCCTCTGGAAACACCATATATTTT. Translating gives CASSRIFRQRASGNTIYF.

This clone was found once. The DNA for the CDR3 is TGTGCCAGTAGTATTCGGGGGGACCGGGTCGGCTACACCTTC. Amino acids: CASSIRGDRVGYTF. The gene calls are TRBV19 and TRBJ1-2; D is possibly TRBD1 (5 bases). Germline V lookup: CDR1 LNHDA, CDR2 SQIVND (reference sequence). The ends were cut back, 3 bases at V and 8 bases at J, with 16 bases in the middle. This CDR3 is 14 amino acids long.

The rearrangement links TRBV2 to TRBJ2-5; 10 bases line up with TRBD2. V trimming: 6 bases; J trimming: 5 bases; junction bases outside the gene matches: 9. The CDR3 is 15 residues long. Germline values: CDR1 SNHLY, CDR2 FYNNEI. In DNA form, the CDR3 reads TGTGCCAGCAGGGTGGAGCGGGGGGGCTGGGAGACCCAGTACTTC. Translation: CASRVERGGWETQYF.

The chain uses TRBV15 and TRBJ2-3; a weak D match, TRBD2 (6 bases). Germline V gives CDR1 LNHNV, CDR2 YYDKDF (reference sequence). Trimming shortened V by 1 base and J by 1 base, and 12 bases separated the two germline ends. This CDR3 comprises 16 residues. DNA of the CDR3: TGTGCCACCAGCAGAGGCCGGGGGTACGGCACAGATACGCAGTATTTT. As protein: CATSRGRGYGTDTQYF.

The gene calls are TRBV19 and TRBJ1-4; TRBD1 matches 8 bases. There are 15 residues in the CDR3. Germline V lookup: CDR1 LNHDA, CDR2 SQIVND (reference sequence). The ends lost 8 bases at V and 6 bases at J; junction bases unmatched: 11. CDR3 coding DNA: TGTGCCAGTGGACGCAGGACAGGGAGGGATGAAAAACTGTTTTTT. Translating gives CASGRRTGRDEKLFF.

This chain links TRBV10-3 with TRBJ1-2, with 9 bases fitting TRBD1. CDR1 and CDR2 (germline): ENHRY, SYGVKD. This CDR3 is built from 14 residues. Trimming took 4 bases from V and 5 from J; bases not matched to a gene: 5. The CDR3: CAISAPGQGYGYTF. CDR3 DNA sequence: TGTGCCATCAGTGCACCGGGACAGGGTTATGGCTACACCTTC.

The gene calls are TRBV5-1 and TRBJ2-5, with D perhaps TRBD1 (5 bases). The germline gives CDR1 SGHRS, CDR2 YFSETQ. The CDR3 runs 14 residues. V was pared by 2 bases and J by 2 bases, with 10 bases between. DNA for the CDR3: TGCGCCAGCAGCTTTGGGGCCCAACAAGAGACCCAGTACTTC. It specifies CASSFGAQQETQYF.

V and J are TRBV10-3 and TRBJ1-4; 10 nucleotides align to TRBD1. V lost 8 bases to trimming and J lost 9 bases; unmatched junction nucleotides: 6. CDR3 length equals 13 residues. Germline CDR1 ENHRY, CDR2 SYGVKD. The CDR3, as DNA: TGTGCCATCCGGGACAGGGGATTGCAAAAACTGTTTTTT. Its translation is CAIRDRGLQKLFF.

The chain is built from TRBV3-1 (or the pseudogene TRBV3-2) and TRBJ2-7, with TRBD2 as a possible D gene (5 bases). Trimming took 3 bases from V and 4 from J, leaving 10 bases between them. CDR1 LGHDT and CDR2 YNNKEL come from the germline V gene (reference sequence). The CDR3 has 13 residues. In nucleotides, the CDR3 is TGTGCCAGCAGCCAGGTCCGGGATTACGAGCAGTACTTC. Residues: CASSQVRDYEQYF.

The chain combines TRBV5-6 with TRBJ1-5; tentatively, D is TRBD1 (6 bases). Germline loops: CDR1 SGHDT, CDR2 YYEEEE. CDR3 length: 15 amino acids. V lost 6 bases and J 1 base, leaving 14 bases between the germline ends. The CDR3: CASTLRGTSNQPQHF. CDR3 in DNA: TGTGCCAGCACCCTTCGTGGGACAAGCAATCAGCCCCAGCATTTT.

V is TRBV19 and J is TRBJ2-7; 7 bases match TRBD1. This CDR3 has 17 amino acids. Germline V gives CDR1 LNHDA, CDR2 SQIVND (reference sequence). With 5 bases clipped from V and 0 bases from J, the junction kept 13 bases outside the gene matches. CDR3 region: CASSLTSGTVNSYEQYF. The CDR3 DNA follows: TGTGCCAGTAGTCTCACCTCCGGGACAGTTAACTCCTACGAGCAGTACTTC.

In DNA form, the CDR3 reads TGTGCCAGCAGTTATTTAGGGGACAATAATTCACCCCTCCACTTT. This sequence encodes CASSYLGDNNSPLHF. This sequence joins TRBV6-9 and TRBJ1-6, with D maybe TRBD1 (6 bases). Per the germline V gene, CDR1 is MNHGY and CDR2 is SVAAGI. The germline V and J ends were trimmed by 1 base and 5 bases, with 9 bases remaining between them. The CDR3 is 15 amino acids.

The chain recombines TRBV7-2 with TRBJ1-6, with TRBD1 matching 8 bases. Germline CDR1 and CDR2: SGHTA and FQGNSA. The CDR3 length is 19 residues. J was trimmed by 1 base and V by 0 bases; bases with no gene match: 8. The CDR3 DNA is TGTGCCAGCAGCTTAGCGGTGGGCAGGGGGCGATCCTATAATTCACCCCTCCACTTT. It is translated as CASSLAVGRGRSYNSPLHF.

This chain uses TRBV7-2 with TRBJ1-3; the D is unclear. The CDR3 totals 15 residues. Trimming shortened V by 3 bases and J by 2 bases, and 11 bases separated the two germline ends. Germline V gene sequence: CDR1 SGHTA, CDR2 FQGNSA. The CDR3 spells CASSLFGGAGNTIYF. The CDR3, as DNA: TGTGCCAGCAGCTTGTTTGGCGGAGCTGGAAACACCATATATTTT.

The rearrangement uses TRBV7-2 and TRBJ2-7, with TRBD1 identical over 7 bases. The germline V gene encodes CDR1 SGHTA and CDR2 FQGNSA. V lost 5 bases, J lost 9 bases, and 16 bases stayed unmatched. This CDR3 comprises 15 residues. CDR3 loop: CASSQWTGGSDAQYF. DNA for the CDR3: TGTGCCAGCAGCCAGTGGACAGGTGGATCGGACGCGCAGTACTTC.

The chain uses TRBV3-1 (or the pseudogene TRBV3-2) and TRBJ1-1; D is uncertain. V shed 3 bases and J shed 1 base, with 9 bases lying between them. The CDR3 has 14 residues. Germline lookup yields CDR1 LGHDT and CDR2 YNNKEL (reference sequence). CDR3 sequence (DNA): TGTGCCAGCAGCCAGATTGGCGGGAACACTGAAGCTTTCTTT. Translation gives CASSQIGGNTEAFF.

The chain combines TRBV2 with TRBJ2-3; maybe TRBD2 (5 bases). Germline CDR1 SNHLY, CDR2 FYNNEI. The CDR3 loop spans 13 amino acids. Trimming shortened V by 10 bases and J by 3 bases, and 14 bases separated the two germline ends. The CDR3 nucleotides are TGTGCCACCTCGCGACTACTGACAGATACGCAGTATTTT. As protein: CATSRLLTDTQYF. Supplemented by reference TRBV2 and TRBJ2-3, the full variable domain reads EPEVTQTPSHQVTQMGQEVILRCVPISNHLYFYWYRQILGQKVEFLVSFYNNEISEKSEIFDDQFSVERPDGSNFTLKIRSTKLEDSAMYFCATSRLLTDTQYFGPGTRLTVL.

The chain recombines TRBV23-1 with TRBJ1-4; D is possibly TRBD1 (6 bases). TRBV23-1 carries the ORF label, with uncertain function. V lost 3 bases to trimming and J lost 8 bases, with 22 bases between them. The CDR3 covers 17 residues. CDR3 bases: TGCGCCAGCAGTCAGTCCTCCCGGGGACACCCAGGGGAAAAACTGTTTTTT. Translation gives CASSQSSRGHPGEKLFF.

The chain carries TRBV5-1 and TRBJ2-7; 11 nucleotides align to TRBD2. V shed 3 bases and J 2 bases; nucleotides not matched to a gene: 16. The CDR3 sequence is 19 residues long. CDR1 and CDR2 (germline): SGHRS, YFSETQ. CDR3 region: CASSWALIAGGRKPYEQYF. The DNA of the CDR3 is TGCGCCAGCAGCTGGGCCCTGATAGCGGGGGGGCGAAAGCCCTACGAGCAGTACTTC.

The CDR3 loop is CASSAHGGSRTEAFF. The DNA of the CDR3 is TGTGCCAGCAGCGCCCACGGGGGTAGTAGGACTGAAGCTTTCTTT. V usage is TRBV7-2 and J usage is TRBJ1-1; weak D call: TRBD1 (5 bases). The CDR3 consists of 15 residues. Trimming took off 5 bases at V and 5 bases at J, with 18 bases between the two ends. Germline CDR1 is SGHTA and CDR2 is FQGNSA.

The chain is built from TRBV14 and TRBJ2-5, with TRBD2 as a possible D gene (6 bases). CDR1 and CDR2 (germline): SGHDN, FVKESK. V was trimmed by 4 bases and J by 5 bases, leaving 17 bases between them. The CDR3 runs 15 residues. The CDR3 nucleotides read TGTGCCAGCAGCCTCTCCCGGAGGGGCTGGGAGACCCAGTACTTC. As protein: CASSLSRRGWETQYF.

The chain carries TRBV7-8 and TRBJ1-4; D is possibly TRBD1 (6 bases). From germline, CDR1 is SGHVS and CDR2 FQNEAQ. Trimming took 2 bases from V and 8 from J, leaving 18 bases between them. This CDR3 has 16 residues. The CDR3 protein is CASSLRGGLGSEKLFF. The CDR3 DNA reads as TGTGCCAGCAGCTTAAGAGGGGGTTTAGGGAGCGAAAAACTGTTTTTT.

The chain's CDR3 is CASSLDHRGNTEAFF. DNA of the CDR3: TGTGCCAGCAGCTTAGATCATAGGGGTAACACTGAAGCTTTCTTT. J is TRBJ1-1 and V is TRBV11-2; maybe TRBD1 (5 bases). V lost 0 bases and J 2 bases, leaving 10 bases between the germline ends. Germline CDR1 is SGHAT and CDR2 is FQNNGV. The CDR3 runs 15 residues.

The chain is built from TRBV19 and TRBJ2-7; D may be TRBD1 (6 bases). The V end was cut by 3 bases, the J end by 4 bases, with 16 bases between. The CDR3 spans 15 residues. The V gene's germline CDR1 is LNHDA and CDR2 SQIVND (reference sequence). Here the CDR3 DNA reads TGTGCCAGTAGTATGCCCGGGACACCTCCTTACGAGCAGTACTTC. It codes for CASSMPGTPPYEQYF.

V is TRBV28 and J is TRBJ2-5; 10 nucleotides agree with TRBD2. The V and J ends lost 5 bases and 5 bases, in that order; junction bases with no gene match: 2. The CDR3 totals 13 residues. The germline V gene has CDR1 MDHEN and CDR2 SYDVKM. The CDR3 spells CASSVSGGETQYF. CDR3 in DNA: TGTGCCAGCAGTGTTAGCGGGGGGGAGACCCAGTACTTC. Variable domain in full (rest from reference TRBV28 and TRBJ2-5): DVKVTQSSRYLVKRTGEKVFLECVQDMDHENMFWYRQDPGLGLRLIYFSYDVKMKEKGDIPEGYSVSREKKERFSLILESASTNQTSMYLCASSVSGGETQYFGPGTRLLVL.

V gene TRBV5-4 combines with J gene TRBJ1-4, with TRBD1 identical over 8 bases. Germline V gives CDR1 SGHNT, CDR2 YYREEE (reference sequence). The CDR3 spans 15 residues. V shed 0 bases and J 7 bases; nucleotides not matched to a gene: 5. CDR3 loop: CASSLGDRGGEKLFF. Here the CDR3 DNA reads TGTGCCAGCAGCTTGGGAGACAGGGGTGGTGAAAAACTGTTTTTT. The full variable domain, its missing parts supplied by reference TRBV5-4 and TRBJ1-4, is ETGVTQSPTHLIKTRGQQVTLRCSSQSGHNTVSWYQQALGQGPQFIFQYYREEENGRGNFPPRFSGLQFPNYSSELNVNALELDDSALYLCASSLGDRGGEKLFFGSGTQLSVL.

The rearrangement uses TRBV6-2 or TRBV6-3 and TRBJ2-7; a weak D match, TRBD2 (6 bases). This CDR3 comprises 14 residues. The V gene lost 5 bases and the J gene lost 3 bases, with 14 bases spanning the gap. The germline V gene has CDR1 MNHEY and CDR2 SVGEGT. CDR3 protein: CASSRRDGIYEQYF. CDR3 nucleotide sequence: TGTGCCAGCAGTCGGCGGGACGGAATCTACGAGCAGTACTTC.